This T cell receptor beta chain was sequenced for a study of spatial heterogeneity in lung cancer. TCRdb recomputed calls from the 5' RACE reads with MiXCR, one row per CDR3 protein. The profile covers about 36,000 distinct CDR3 sequences, with 4% to 6% appearing a single time and less than 35% taken by the ten largest. The time point was: sample taken at primary tumor resection. From tumor, nontumor lung or frozen PBMC, whole RNA was taken unsorted for sequencing. Trimming stripped 0 bases from V and 0 bases from J, with 19 bases between. The CDR3 totals 19 residues. CDR1 and CDR2 from the germline V gene are MNHEY and SVGAGI. This clonotype was seen repeatedly, ten times or more.

The source of this sequence is a female donor with early-stage non-small cell lung cancer. The sequenced sample was PBMCs, obtained at surgery. V gene TRBV6-5 combines with J gene TRBJ2-3; no reliable D call. The CDR3 DNA reads as TGTGCCAGCAGTTACTCCCGGGCGGAGAGTGATTCGAGCACAGATACGCAGTATTTT. Its translation: CASSYSRAESDSSTDTQYF.